This T cell receptor (beta chain) was observed in a study of blood T cell repertoires in COVID-19. Method: immunoSEQ multiplex PCR; TCRdb's copy keeps in-frame clones and lacks some. The data contain some 250,000 clones, approximately 88% of them singletons. With 4 bases clipped from V and 5 bases from J, the junction kept 6 bases outside the gene matches. Germline lookup yields CDR1 MGHRA and CDR2 YSYEKL. This CDR3 has 15 amino acids. The sequence was obtained from a man aged 35 to 55 with acute or convalescent COVID-19. This chain uses TRBV4-1 with TRBJ2-3, with 10 bases lining up with TRBD2. The sequenced material came from peripheral blood. The CDR3 loop is CASSPSLAGRDTQYF. The CDR3 region has the DNA TGCGCCAGCAGCCCATCACTAGCGGGACGAGATACGCAGTATTTT.